The 12 T cell receptor beta chains presented below share a single source sample, sequenced in a study of T cells in localized non-small cell lung cancer. Clones were sequenced by immunoSEQ multiplex PCR, and TCRdb holds only the in-frame ones, with some missing. Of tens of thousands of clones detected, around 85% appear once; the ten largest clones hold 9.5% to 10%. The sequenced sample was peripheral blood, obtained before any cancer treatment. The receptors stem from a man between 40 and 70 years old with stage III squamous cell lung carcinoma.

In this sample, this clone turned up a few times. The chain couples TRBV5-1 to TRBJ2-1; TRBD2 might be the D (6 bases). The CDR3 sequence is 14 residues long. CDR1 is SGHRS, CDR2 YFSETQ, per germline. V was shortened by 2 bases and J by 6 bases, with 12 bases between the two germline ends. The CDR3 sequence: CASSFSLASNEQFF. The DNA of the CDR3 is TGCGCCAGCAGCTTTTCGCTAGCGAGCAATGAGCAGTTCTTC.

This chain joins TRBV2 and TRBJ1-4, with TRBD1 identical over 12 bases. In germline, CDR1 is SNHLY, CDR2 FYNNEI. With V trimmed by 8 bases and J by 8 bases, 6 bases remained unmatched. CDR3 length: 14 amino acids. CDR3 DNA: TGTGCCAGCGGGGGACAGGGGGCGCGGGAAAAACTGTTTTTT. Protein sequence: CASGGQGAREKLFF. The whole variable domain, remainder taken from reference TRBV2 and TRBJ1-4, is EPEVTQTPSHQVTQMGQEVILRCVPISNHLYFYWYRQILGQKVEFLVSFYNNEISEKSEIFDDQFSVERPDGSNFTLKIRSTKLEDSAMYFCASGGQGAREKLFFGSGTQLSVL.

This clone came up a few times. V is TRBV5-1 and J is TRBJ2-2; the D is unclear. Germline CDR1 is SGHRS and CDR2 is YFSETQ. The CDR3 has 14 residues. V lost 5 bases to trimming and J lost 7 bases, with 15 bases between them. CDR3: CASSSRADGGELFF. In DNA, the CDR3 is TGCGCCAGCAGTTCCCGGGCCGATGGCGGGGAGCTGTTTTTT.

This clone was counted only a few times. V is TRBV5-6 and J is TRBJ2-3; D unclear. CDR1 SGHDT and CDR2 YYEEEE come from the germline V gene. The CDR3 has 11 residues. Trimming cost V 1 base and J 4 bases, with 1 base left between them. The CDR3 region has the DNA TGTGCCAGCAGCTTGTCAGATACGCAGTATTTT. This translates into CASSLSDTQYF.

V and J are TRBV7-9 and TRBJ1-5; the D is unclear. V was cut by 5 bases and J by 6 bases, with 11 bases left in between. The CDR3 runs 13 residues. In germline, CDR1 is SEHNR, CDR2 FQNEAQ (reference sequence). The chain's CDR3 is CASSASVSQPQHF. In nucleotides, the CDR3 is TGTGCCAGCAGCGCGAGTGTTAGTCAGCCCCAGCATTTT.

This clone has just a few counts. The rearrangement links TRBV5-5 to TRBJ2-6; TRBD1 matches at 9 bases. This CDR3 region has 17 residues. Looked up from germline, CDR1 is SGHKS and CDR2 is YYEKEE (reference sequence). After removal of 4 bases from V and 4 bases from J, the junction contained 9 bases not matched to a gene. The CDR3 DNA reads as TGTGCCAGCAGCGACTACAGGGGGCGCACCGGGGCCAACGTCCTGACTTTC. Protein: CASSDYRGRTGANVLTF.

This chain joins TRBV10-3 and TRBJ1-1; D perhaps matches TRBD1 (6 bases). This CDR3 region has 16 residues. CDR1 is ENHRY and CDR2 is SYGVKD in the germline V gene. V dropped 5 bases and J dropped 1 base, with 17 bases sitting between them. The CDR3, as DNA: TGTGCCATCAGTCGATCCAAACAGGGTGCGAACACTGAAGCTTTCTTT. The encoded protein is CAISRSKQGANTEAFF.

The genes are TRBV28 and TRBJ1-2; D is unresolved. Germline values: CDR1 MDHEN, CDR2 SYDVKM. The CDR3 has 11 residues. The ends were cut back, 3 bases at V and 5 bases at J, with 4 bases in the middle. The CDR3 spells CASSFKYGYTF. In DNA, the CDR3 is TGTGCCAGCAGTTTCAAATATGGCTACACCTTC.

CDR3 protein: CASSLVGQPAGNEQFF. The CDR3 DNA reads as TGTGCCAGCAGCTTGGTGGGACAGCCCGCCGGTAATGAGCAGTTCTTC. The V and J genes are TRBV5-6 and TRBJ2-1; 7 bases line up with TRBD1. The V segment lost 0 bases and the J segment 7 bases; nucleotides outside the gene matches: 10. Germline V gene lookup returns CDR1 SGHDT and CDR2 YYEEEE. CDR3 length equals 16 residues.

The chain links TRBV10-2 to TRBJ2-2, with D uncertain. The CDR3 is 12 residues long. V lost 3 bases and J lost 7, with 6 bases in between. Looked up from germline, CDR1 is WSHSY and CDR2 is SAAADI. Here the CDR3 reads CASSDFGGELFF. The CDR3 region has the DNA TGCGCCAGCAGTGACTTCGGCGGGGAGCTGTTTTTT.

The chain combines TRBV10-2 with TRBJ2-7; TRBD2 aligns across 8 bases. Germline V gives CDR1 WSHSY, CDR2 SAAADI. The CDR3 loop spans 16 amino acids. The J segment lost 2 bases and the V segment lost 6 bases, leaving 12 bases of the junction unmatched. The CDR3 reads CASRAPRREVPYEQYF. CDR3 DNA: TGCGCCAGCAGGGCCCCTAGGCGGGAGGTTCCCTACGAGCAGTACTTC.

The chain recombines TRBV7-3 with TRBJ2-6; D gene unclear. This CDR3 comprises 14 residues. Trimming pared 10 bases from V and 2 bases from J, leaving 12 bases between. The germline gives CDR1 SGHTA, CDR2 FQGTGA. In DNA, the CDR3 is TGTGCCAACAAGTCGGATACTGGGGCCAACGTCCTGACTTTC. It encodes CANKSDTGANVLTF.